A selection of T cell receptor beta chains follows, all from one sample in a study of blood T cell repertoires in COVID-19. The method was immunoSEQ multiplex PCR; TCRdb's version includes in-frame clones alone and lacks a portion of them. The sample consists of about 180,000 clones, roughly nine tenths of them appearing once. The sample was peripheral blood. The origin of the receptors is a young man who had recovered from COVID-19. Each CDR3 is given with its conserved first and last residue. D genes are given only for firm matches. The size of a clone is reported for some rows only, either as once, few or many, or as a class for expanded clones.

TRBJ2-1	TRBD1	TRBV19	.	CASSIQRGTGPVVQFF	TGTGCCAGTAGTATCCAACGCGGGACAGGGCCGGTAGTGCAGTTCTTC
TRBJ1-1	.	TRBV6-6	.	CASSLSENTEAFF	TGTGCCAGCAGTTTATCAGAGAACACTGAAGCTTTCTTT
TRBJ2-5	.	TRBV4-1	.	CASSQDQSVGGSRETQYF	TGCGCCAGCAGCCAAGATCAGTCCGTCGGGGGTTCTAGGGAGACCCAGTACTTC
TRBJ1-5	.	TRBV18	few	CASSPSLGQHTAQHF	TGTGCCAGCTCACCATCCCTAGGCCAACACACGGCCCAGCATTTT
TRBJ2-3	TRBD2	TRBV6-5	.	CASTWTSGRDTQYF	TGTGCCAGCACGTGGACTAGCGGAAGGGATACGCAGTATTTT
TRBJ2-7	TRBD1	TRBV5-6	.	CASSLNRGRNYEQYF	TGTGCCAGCAGTCTAAACAGGGGGCGAAACTACGAGCAGTACTTC
TRBJ1-6	TRBD1	TRBV5-1	.	CASSPWGQGVNTNSPLHF	TGCGCCAGCAGCCCCTGGGGGCAGGGGGTTAATACGAATTCACCCCTCCACTTT
TRBJ1-2	.	TRBV11-2	once	CASSSNSGANYGYTF	TGTGCCAGCAGCTCGAATTCGGGAGCTAACTATGGCTACACCTTC
TRBJ1-1	.	TRBV14	many	CASSQELSFGTEAFF	TGTGCCAGCAGCCAAGAACTGAGTTTCGGCACTGAAGCTTTCTTT
TRBJ1-2	TRBD1	TRBV6-2/TRBV6-3	once	CASSTASTGNYGYTF	TGTGCCAGCAGTACGGCCTCGACAGGGAACTATGGCTACACCTTC
TRBJ1-5	TRBD1	TRBV19	.	CASSIEWTGRQPQHF	TGTGCCAGTAGTATAGAATGGACAGGGCGGCAGCCCCAGCATTTT
TRBJ1-2	.	TRBV14	.	CASSQESGLRGYTF	TGTGCCAGCAGCCAAGAAAGTGGACTGCGAGGCTACACCTTC
TRBJ1-4	.	TRBV30	.	CAWSAGRGEKLFF	TGTGCCTGGAGTGCGGGTAGAGGGGAAAAACTGTTTTTT
TRBJ1-2	.	TRBV6-1	few	CASSDQGTPYGYTF	TGTGCCAGCAGTGATCAGGGAACTCCCTATGGCTACACCTTC
TRBJ2-2	.	TRBV4-2	.	CASSQESPGGPGELFF	TGTGCCAGCAGCCAAGAATCGCCCGGGGGGCCCGGGGAGCTGTTTTTT
TRBJ1-5	TRBD1	TRBV2	.	CASRDRTDNQPQHF	TGTGCCAGCAGGGACAGGACAGATAATCAGCCCCAGCATTTT
TRBJ2-2	.	TRBV7-2	few	CASTLSAYGGTGELFF	TGTGCCAGCACCCTTAGCGCCTACGGGGGCACCGGGGAGCTGTTTTTT
TRBJ2-6	.	TRBV10-3	.	CAISSVTAGVLTF	TGTGCCATCAGCTCTGTGACAGCAGGGGTCCTGACTTTC
TRBJ1-1	.	TRBV10-1	.	CASSEIGNTEAFF	TGCGCCAGCAGTGAGATCGGGAACACTGAAGCTTTCTTT
TRBJ2-7	.	TRBV3-1/TRBV3-2	.	CASSRASTYEQYF	TGTGCCAGCAGCCGAGCGTCGACCTACGAGCAGTACTTC
TRBJ2-7	TRBD1	TRBV5-5	.	CASSRQGGYEQYF	TGTGCCAGCAGCAGACAGGGGGGCTACGAGCAGTACTTC
TRBJ2-5	.	TRBV20-1	.	CSCREFETQYF	TGCAGTTGCAGGGAATTTGAGACCCAGTACTTC
TRBJ2-3	TRBD2	TRBV6-5	.	CASSSLAGGTDTQYF	TGTGCCAGCAGTTCACTAGCGGGAGGGACAGATACGCAGTATTTT
TRBJ2-3	.	TRBV7-2	once	CASSWTDDTQYF	TGTGCCAGCAGCTGGACAGACGATACGCAGTATTTT
TRBJ1-1	.	TRBV5-6	once	CASSFAGSLNTEAFF	TGTGCCAGCAGCTTTGCGGGCAGTTTGAACACTGAAGCTTTCTTT
TRBJ1-2	TRBD1	TRBV2	.	CASSEVRDSFNYGYTF	TGTGCCAGCAGTGAAGTGAGGGACAGTTTTAACTATGGCTACACCTTC
TRBJ2-7	.	TRBV20-1	.	CSATGPYEQYF	TGCAGTGCTACAGGCCCCTACGAGCAGTACTTC
TRBJ1-4	TRBD1	TRBV7-8	few	CASSHHPRGQTNEKLFF	TGTGCCAGCAGCCACCACCCCAGGGGGCAGACTAATGAAAAACTGTTTTTT
TRBJ2-1	TRBD2	TRBV9	.	CASSVGPSGSSYNEQFF	TGTGCCAGCAGCGTAGGGCCTAGCGGGAGCTCCTACAATGAGCAGTTCTTC
TRBJ1-1	.	TRBV29-1	.	CSGGEGEVAAFF	TGCAGCGGCGGGGAGGGGGAGGTTGCAGCTTTCTTT
TRBJ1-2	.	TRBV14	.	CASSSRLSYFNYGYTF	TGTGCCAGCAGCTCTCGACTCTCATACTTCAACTATGGCTACACCTTC
TRBJ2-1	TRBD1	TRBV12-5	.	CASGFLLGTGGFNEQFF	TGTGCTAGTGGTTTCCTCCTCGGGACAGGGGGTTTCAATGAGCAGTTCTTC
TRBJ2-7	.	TRBV6-2/TRBV6-3	.	CASSRLPAEGEQYF	TGTGCCAGCAGCCGCCTACCGGCGGAAGGCGAGCAGTACTTC
TRBJ1-1	.	TRBV30	.	CAWSVGTLYTEAFF	TGTGCCTGGAGTGTCGGGACATTGTACACTGAAGCTTTCTTT
TRBJ2-1	TRBD2	TRBV2	.	CASSEQAGEVGEQFF	TGTGCCAGCAGTGAACAAGCGGGAGAGGTGGGTGAGCAGTTCTTC